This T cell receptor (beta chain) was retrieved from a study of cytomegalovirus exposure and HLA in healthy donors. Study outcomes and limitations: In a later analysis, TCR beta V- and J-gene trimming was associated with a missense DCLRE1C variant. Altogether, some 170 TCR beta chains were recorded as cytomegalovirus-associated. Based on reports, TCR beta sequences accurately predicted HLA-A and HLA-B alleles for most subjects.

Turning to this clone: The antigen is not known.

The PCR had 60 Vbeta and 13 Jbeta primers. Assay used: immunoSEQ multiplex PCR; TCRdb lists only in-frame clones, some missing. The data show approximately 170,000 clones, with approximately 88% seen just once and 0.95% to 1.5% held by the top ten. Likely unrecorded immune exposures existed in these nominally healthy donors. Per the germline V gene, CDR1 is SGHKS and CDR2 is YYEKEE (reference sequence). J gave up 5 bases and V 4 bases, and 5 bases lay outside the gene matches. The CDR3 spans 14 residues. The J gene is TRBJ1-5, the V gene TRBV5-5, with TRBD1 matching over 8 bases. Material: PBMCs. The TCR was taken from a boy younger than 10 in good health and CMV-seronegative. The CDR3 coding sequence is TGTGCCAGCAGCCTCGGACAGGGTCATCAGCCCCAGCATTTT. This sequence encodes CASSLGQGHQPQHF. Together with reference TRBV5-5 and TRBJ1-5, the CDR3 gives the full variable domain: DAGVTQSPTHLIKTRGQQVTLRCSPISGHKSVSWYQQVLGQGPQFIFQYYEKEERGRGNFPDRFSARQFPNYSSELNVNALLLGDSALYLCASSLGQGHQPQHFGDGTRLSIL.